A single sample is the source of the 25 T cell receptor beta chains below, sequenced in a study of vaccination and CD4 T cells after COVID-19. The Oncomine TCR Beta short-read assay sequenced DNA from cultured CD4+ T cells. MiXCR was run by TCRdb on the PCR reads, yielding one entry per CDR3 protein. The data hold approximately 17,000 distinct CDR3 sequences, with nearly 50% observed a single time. Regarding treatment: roughly 10-day PBMC culture with coronavirus spike peptide pools or control peptides (ViraFEST assay). These receptors' targets are unknown. Specimen: CD4+ T cells from blood, cultured in vitro, collected before SARS-CoV-2 vaccination. These receptors all come from a human donor who had recovered from COVID-19.

The genes are TRBV29-1 and TRBJ1-5; a possible D gene is TRBD1 (5 bases). Between the trimmed V and J ends, which lost 3 bases and 3 bases, there was a span of 12 bases. The CDR3 consists of 14 residues. Looked up from germline, CDR1 is SQVTM and CDR2 is ANQGSEA. For the CDR3, the DNA is TGCAGCGTTGATGTTGGGGGTAACAATCAGCCCCAGCATTTT. It translates to CSVDVGGNNQPQHF.

V gene TRBV7-2 combines with J gene TRBJ2-2; 8 bases agree with TRBD1. Germline assignment: CDR1 SGHTA and CDR2 FQGNSA. This CDR3 spans 17 amino acids. Unmatched junction bases numbered 13, after V lost 3 bases and J lost 7 bases. The CDR3 DNA is TGTGCCAGCAGCTTGTTCTCCTCGCCAGGGGGCGGCGGGGAGCTGTTTTTT. Protein sequence: CASSLFSSPGGGGELFF.

This clonotype was seen a handful of times. This rearrangement joins TRBV6-2 or TRBV6-3 to TRBJ2-7; perhaps TRBD2 as D (6 bases). The V end was cut by 3 bases, the J end by 1 base, with 10 bases between. The CDR3 contains 14 residues. Germline V gene lookup returns CDR1 MNHEY and CDR2 SVGEGT. The CDR3 spells CASSYGGTSYEQYF. The CDR3 coding sequence is TGTGCCAGCAGTTATGGGGGGACTTCCTACGAGCAGTACTTC.

This clonotype was counted once. This chain links TRBV28 with TRBJ2-3; TRBD2 matches 14 bases. Germline V gene data show CDR1 as MDHEN and CDR2 as SYDVKM. The CDR3 is made up of 16 amino acids. The V gene end was trimmed by 4 bases and the J gene end by 5 bases; junction bases not matched to a gene: 5. CDR3 nucleotide sequence: TGTGCCAGCAGTTCGGGACTAGCGGGAGTTCGAGATACGCAGTATTTT. This translates into CASSSGLAGVRDTQYF.

V usage is TRBV7-2 and J usage is TRBJ2-5, with TRBD1 identical over 7 bases. After removal of 0 bases from V and 5 bases from J, the junction contained 9 bases not matched to a gene. From germline, CDR1 is SGHTA and CDR2 FQGNSA. The CDR3 extends over 16 amino acids. In DNA, the CDR3 is TGTGCCAGCAGCTTAGCGCTCGCAGGGGGTGGGGAGACCCAGTACTTC. Translated: CASSLALAGGGETQYF.

The V call is TRBV20-1, the J call TRBJ1-5; unclear D gene. The CDR3 spans 12 residues. V lost 6 bases, J lost 4 bases, and 10 bases lay in between. Per the germline V gene, CDR1 is DFQATT and CDR2 is SNEGSKA (reference sequence). CDR3 DNA sequence: TGCAGTGCGGGCAAGGAAAATCAGCCCCAGCATTTT. The encoded protein is CSAGKENQPQHF.

CDR3 sequence reads: CSAIRDRVDEKLFF. CDR3 DNA: TGCAGTGCGATTAGGGACAGGGTGGATGAAAAACTGTTTTTT. The rearrangement joins TRBV20-1 to TRBJ1-4; 9 bases match TRBD1. The CDR3 contains 14 residues. The junction had 8 bases not matched to a gene; V was cut back by 6 bases and J by 6 bases. Germline V CDR1 and CDR2: DFQATT, SNEGSKA (reference sequence).

This clonotype was seen only a few times. V gene TRBV20-1 combines with J gene TRBJ2-1, with D unresolved. V was trimmed by 4 bases and J by 3 bases, leaving 13 bases between them. This CDR3 contains 14 residues. Germline CDR1 and CDR2: DFQATT and SNEGSKA (reference sequence). The CDR3 nucleotides read TGCAGTGCTATTGACCGATTCCACTACAATGAGCAGTTCTTC. Its translation is CSAIDRFHYNEQFF.

A few counts support this clonotype. The chain joins TRBV28 to TRBJ1-2, with a tentative D call TRBD1 (6 bases). Trimming removed 10 bases at V and 7 bases at J, with 19 bases between. Germline CDR1 MDHEN, CDR2 SYDVKM. CDR3 length equals 13 residues. This CDR3 reads CAIETGTQAGYTF. The CDR3, as DNA: TGTGCCATCGAAACAGGGACCCAAGCTGGCTACACCTTC.

This clonotype showed up just a few times. J is TRBJ1-6 and V is TRBV20-1; no reliable D call. The CDR3 is 14 residues long. Deletions cut 3 bases from V and 7 bases from J, with 13 bases between. Per germline, CDR1 DFQATT and CDR2 SNEGSKA (reference sequence). DNA of the CDR3: TGCAGTGCTAGTCGAGGTCTGGGAAATTCACCCCTCCACTTT. Encoded protein: CSASRGLGNSPLHF.

The gene calls are TRBV20-1 and TRBJ1-5; D remains unclear. Deletions cut 4 bases from V and 5 bases from J, with 12 bases between. The germline V gene encodes CDR1 DFQATT and CDR2 SNEGSKA (reference sequence). This CDR3 has 13 residues. The CDR3 spells CSATTTRDQPQHF. For the CDR3, the DNA is TGCAGTGCTACCACGACAAGAGATCAGCCCCAGCATTTT.

This clonotype has more than one count but fewer than ten. This chain connects TRBV6-1 to TRBJ1-2, with 10 nucleotides matching TRBD1. The CDR3 extends over 13 amino acids. V was clipped by 6 bases and J by 6 bases; unmatched bases: 4. The germline gives CDR1 MNHNS, CDR2 SASEGT. CDR3 residues: CASRDDRGHGYTF. The CDR3 nucleotides are TGTGCCAGCAGAGACGACAGGGGGCATGGCTACACCTTC.

A few counts support this clonotype. The genes are TRBV6-1 and TRBJ2-5, with TRBD2 matching over 13 bases. Per germline, CDR1 MNHNS and CDR2 SASEGT. V gave up 6 bases and J gave up 4 bases; unmatched junction bases: 5. The CDR3 is 15 amino acids. The CDR3 here is CASSSLAGGPETQYF. In nucleotides, the CDR3 is TGTGCCAGCAGCTCACTAGCGGGGGGGCCAGAGACCCAGTACTTC.

This chain links TRBV5-6 with TRBJ1-1; D gene uncertain. Germline CDR1 SGHDT, CDR2 YYEEEE. V dropped 6 bases and J dropped 2 bases, with 11 bases sitting between them. The CDR3 consists of 13 residues. The CDR3 DNA is TGTGCCAGCACGGAAGTTTCCAACACTGAAGCTTTCTTT. This sequence encodes CASTEVSNTEAFF.

This rearrangement joins TRBV7-9 to TRBJ1-2, with 7 bases lining up with TRBD1. V lost 2 bases to trimming and J lost 3 bases; unmatched junction nucleotides: 12. The germline CDR1 and CDR2 sequences are SEHNR and FQNEAQ (reference sequence). This CDR3 spans 17 amino acids. CDR3 sequence reads: CASSLSYPVQGDYGYTF. The DNA for the CDR3 is TGTGCCAGCAGCTTAAGTTACCCAGTGCAGGGGGACTATGGCTACACCTTC.

This chain uses TRBV11-2 with TRBJ2-1; D is unclear. The CDR3 contains 12 residues. V lost 5 bases and J lost 10, with 12 bases in between. From germline, CDR1 is SGHAT and CDR2 FQNNGV. The CDR3 DNA is TGTGCCAGCAGCCTAACCCGCGTGGAGCAGTTCTTC. Its protein product is CASSLTRVEQFF.

This clonotype appeared a few times. This chain links TRBV7-2 with TRBJ2-7, with TRBD2 as a possible D gene (5 bases). Germline V gives CDR1 SGHTA, CDR2 FQGNSA. Trimming took 2 bases from V and 0 from J, leaving 11 bases between them. This CDR3 is 15 amino acids long. In DNA form, the CDR3 reads TGTGCCAGCAGCTTACAGGACGGAGGCTCCTACGAGCAGTACTTC. It is translated as CASSLQDGGSYEQYF.

In its sample, this clonotype was seen a few times. The chain recombines TRBV15 with TRBJ1-6; 8 bases are a match to TRBD1. Losses at the gene ends were 2 bases for V and 7 bases for J; bases not matched to a gene: 10. The CDR3 covers 17 residues. Germline lookup yields CDR1 LNHNV and CDR2 YYDKDF (reference sequence). In DNA, the CDR3 is TGTGCCACCAGCAGACTGACAGGGGCGATCGCGAATTCACCCCTCCACTTT. It specifies CATSRLTGAIANSPLHF.

A few counts support this clonotype. The junction shows a germline mismatch at one end, possibly a read error. The chain employs TRBV19 and TRBJ2-7; D is undetermined. The CDR3 is made up of 16 amino acids. Germline CDR1 and CDR2: LNHDA and SQIVND (reference sequence). CDR3 loop: CASSIGDRQNDYEQYF. CDR3 DNA sequence: TGTGCCAGTAGCATAGGAGACCGGCAAAACGACTACGAGCAGTACTTC.

This clonotype occurred a few times. J is TRBJ2-5 and V is TRBV6-1, with 8 bases fitting TRBD1. With 5 bases clipped from V and 2 bases from J, the junction kept 7 bases outside the gene matches. The CDR3 is 15 residues long. Germline V gene lookup returns CDR1 MNHNS and CDR2 SASEGT. CDR3 residues: CASSTGTGWQETQYF. In DNA form, the CDR3 reads TGTGCCAGCAGTACTGGGACAGGCTGGCAAGAGACCCAGTACTTC.

This clonotype was found a few times. The rearrangement uses TRBV20-1 and TRBJ2-2, with TRBD1 identical over 8 bases. V shed 3 bases, J shed 1 base, and the junction held 10 bases outside the gene matches. CDR1 is DFQATT and CDR2 is SNEGSKA in the germline V gene (reference sequence). The CDR3 is made up of 17 amino acids. The CDR3 protein is CSARDDRGPENTGELFF. DNA of the CDR3: TGCAGTGCTAGGGATGACAGGGGCCCGGAGAACACCGGGGAGCTGTTTTTT.

This clonotype was detected a few times. This sequence joins TRBV11-1 and TRBJ1-6; D is ambiguous. The CDR3 contains 13 residues. With 1 base removed from V and 10 bases from J, the gap between germline ends came to 8 bases. Per the germline V gene, CDR1 is SGHAT and CDR2 is FQDESV (reference sequence). CDR3 DNA sequence: TGTGCCAGCAGCTTAGTGAAAGCGTCACCCCTCCACTTT. This gives the protein CASSLVKASPLHF. The variable domain in full, completed from reference TRBV11-1 and TRBJ1-6, reads EAEVAQSPRYKITEKSQAVAFWCDPISGHATLYWYRQILGQGPELLVQFQDESVVDDSQLPKDRFSAERLKGVDSTLKIQPAELGDSAMYLCASSLVKASPLHFGNGTRLTVT.

The chain combines TRBV11-3 with TRBJ1-3; unclear D gene. V lost 1 base and J lost 0, with 13 bases in between. Germline CDR1 reads SGHNT; CDR2 reads YENEEA. The CDR3 sequence is 17 residues long. The CDR3 is CASSLGPPPDSGNTIYF. CDR3 bases: TGTGCCAGCAGCTTAGGTCCACCACCCGACTCTGGAAACACCATATATTTT.

The chain links TRBV20-1 to TRBJ2-5; TRBD1 matches at 10 bases. The CDR3 length is 14 residues. In germline, CDR1 is DFQATT, CDR2 SNEGSKA (reference sequence). Germline trimming cut 5 bases from V and 2 bases from J; bases unmatched to any gene: 5. The CDR3 region is CSAPGQGVQETQYF. CDR3 nucleotides: TGCAGTGCTCCTGGACAGGGGGTTCAAGAGACCCAGTACTTC.

The chain links TRBV7-3 to TRBJ1-1; perhaps TRBD1 as D (6 bases). From germline, CDR1 is SGHTA and CDR2 FQGTGA. This CDR3 is built from 14 residues. V dropped 3 bases and J dropped 1 base, with 9 bases sitting between them. The CDR3 is CASSLGARNTEAFF. The CDR3 DNA reads TGTGCCAGCAGCTTGGGGGCGAGGAACACTGAAGCTTTCTTT.